This T cell receptor beta chain is drawn from a study of naive and memory T cell subsets. This CDR3 contains 15 residues. Germline V gene data show CDR1 as SGDLS and CDR2 as YYNGEE. V lost 3 bases, J lost 2 bases, and 11 bases lay in between. An equimolar mix of two oligonucleotides served as the beta constant-region primer for TRBC1 and TRBC2. An oligonucleotide with the SP2 primer and a 12-nucleotide UMI was ligated to the cDNA 3' end. TCRdb independently ran MiXCR on the UMI-ligation and nested PCR reads; one entry per CDR3 protein. Of about 85,000 distinct CDR3 sequences in the sample, under 15% were seen once.

The chain is built from TRBV9 and TRBJ2-2; D may be TRBD1 (5 bases). This clonotype originated in a human donor in good health. Material for sequencing was central memory CD4+ T cells from blood. The CDR3 is CASSEGQFNTGELFF. As DNA, the CDR3 is TGTGCCAGCAGCGAGGGGCAGTTTAACACCGGGGAGCTGTTTTTT.